This T cell receptor (beta chain) was identified in a study of beta chain features in type 1 diabetes (dated by TCRdb to the late 2010s). For the study in its entirety: Mean age, gender distribution, total cell number and subset yield were not different between patients and healthy donors. Across all samples, about 110 million sorted cells were examined, and cell number per subset correlated strongly with RNA yield. In the study, TCRB repertoires of sorted circulating CD4+ T cell subsets from recently diagnosed type 1 diabetes patients were compared with those of matched healthy donors. Whereas all 30 or so donors provided naive and central memory subsets, regulatory and stem cell-like memory subsets were isolated from just 8 patients and roughly 8 healthy donors. General study outcomes and caveats: Naive, central memory and regulatory TCRB repertoires appeared to be more alike among patients than among healthy donors. Because cDNA was sequenced instead of genomic DNA, activated cells with high expression could be over-represented, although the groups did not differ in activation or CD3 levels. In all four CD4+ subsets, TCRB CDR3 length was moderately but significantly shorter in type 1 diabetes patients. Shorter templates might be favored by PCR, yet because patient and control samples were amplified and corrected together, any such skew would affect both groups equally. Patients with type 1 diabetes made fewer insertions and deleted more nucleotides at VDJ recombination sites, implying thymic rearrangement abnormalities. Because small numbers of individuals were included in the HLA sub-analyses, any influence of HLA type on TCRB rearrangement was left unresolved.

For CDR1 and CDR2, the germline V gene lists SGHNT and YENEEA. At the junction V is shortened by 5 bases and J by 2 bases; bases outside the gene matches: 8. Reading from cysteine to phenylalanine, the CDR3 counts 16 amino acids. Of the read, only the CDR3 DNA is kept; its 48 bases are in frame from base 1. All of the isolated RNA was reverse transcribed with the High Capacity cDNA Reverse Transcription Kit, so expressed TCRB transcripts were sequenced. Deep immunoSEQ sequencing was applied to naive, central memory and regulatory T cell samples, giving an average of roughly 3.5 million total reads per sample. Sorted cells were lysed in RLT buffer, and RNA was extracted using DNase-treated RNeasy Micro or Mini kits according to cell number. To prevent cross-contamination, each cell subset was processed individually, whereas patient and healthy donor samples were processed jointly. TCRB sequences were amplified from cDNA with the immunoSEQ multiplex PCR, producing 87-bp fragments spanning the CDR3 region. The amplicons were sequenced using the Illumina HiSeq platform. Per the source publication's procedure: PCR bias was computationally corrected using synthetic template baselines, reads within Hamming distance 2 were collapsed, and singletons that could not be merged were discarded. Reads were aligned against IMGT to assign V, D and J genes, CDR3 length and insertions or deletions at six rearrangement sites. Within each subset, clonotype counts were normalized to sorted cell number, and only after that were true diversity and Gini coefficients computed with the tcR R package. The overlap coefficient, calculated on TCRB nucleotide sequences, was used to quantify repertoire sharing. Out-of-frame TCRB sequences from naive cells were analyzed as a proxy for the pre-selection repertoire. This is the immuneACCESS table as TCRdb keeps it, with only in-frame sequences that have V and J called. A part of the clones is gone; compared with another copy, unresolved V genes explain less than half, and the rest is unexplained. That table gives V, J and clone size, and the DNA gave D and trimming. The sample yields some 660,000 clones; 11% to 15% were counted once. Together, the top ten hold approximately 0.039% of the sample.

A single peripheral blood draw of 95 to 150 mL on average was collected from each donor into heparinised tubes. A BD FACSAria II was used to sort naive, central memory, regulatory and stem cell-like memory CD4+ T cells with a panel that included CD45RO, CCR7, CD25, CD127, CD95 and CD27. A purity above 95% was achieved for all sorted populations. PBMCs were isolated right away by Lymphoprep density gradient centrifugation and were stained directly, without culture. So that batch effects would be minimized, each experiment stained and sorted samples in pairs, pairing one healthy donor with one patient. There are a few counts of this clone. Its recognized antigen is unknown. Within one base of it there is no much larger clone, and no base qualities were kept.

The clonotype comes from a man aged 18 to 30 with type 1 diabetes. The sample was naive CD4+ T cells from blood. Read against the paper, the sample's cell subset or site label means: true naive CD4+ T cells. The V gene is TRBV11-3 and the J gene is TRBJ2-3; 9 bases in between match TRBD1. CDR3 region: CASSPGTGSLTDTQYF. The DNA sequence reads TGTGCCAGCAGCCCCGGGACAGGGTCCCTCACAGATACGCAGTATTTT.